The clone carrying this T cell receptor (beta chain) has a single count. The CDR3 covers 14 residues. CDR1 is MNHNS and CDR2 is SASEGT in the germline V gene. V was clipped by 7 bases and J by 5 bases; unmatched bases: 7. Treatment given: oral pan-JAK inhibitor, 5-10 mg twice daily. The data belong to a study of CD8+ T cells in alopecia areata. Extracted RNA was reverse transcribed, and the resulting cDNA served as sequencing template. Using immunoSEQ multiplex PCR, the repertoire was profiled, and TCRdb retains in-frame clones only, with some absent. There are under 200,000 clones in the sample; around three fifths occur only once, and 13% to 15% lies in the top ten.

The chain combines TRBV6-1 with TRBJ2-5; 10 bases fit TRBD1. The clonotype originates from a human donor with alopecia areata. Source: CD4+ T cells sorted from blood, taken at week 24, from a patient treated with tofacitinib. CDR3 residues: CASTRQGAGETQYF. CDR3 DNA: TGTGCCAGCACCAGACAGGGGGCTGGGGAGACCCAGTACTTC.